This T cell receptor (beta chain) was identified in a study of early T cells in non-severe SARS-CoV-2 infection. Looking at the study overall: The study sequenced bulk RNA from unsorted whole blood, with chains unpaired. General study results and limits: Anti-spike CD8 responses were favored by VDJdb matching, which missed private and CD4 specificities.

Unique molecular identifiers tagged individual cDNA molecules. TCRdb itself ran the 5' RACE reads through MiXCR, one entry per CDR3 protein. Among some 49,000 distinct CDR3 sequences listed, about 4% were seen once. This clonotype came up many times. Its specificity is unknown. The receptor's source is an adult who was a healthcare worker with PCR-confirmed SARS-CoV-2 infection or an uninfected control (not recorded which). The sequenced sample consisted of whole blood.

The CDR3 here is CATTITQGAPLTF. The CDR3 DNA sequence: TGTGCCACCACAATAACCCAGGGGGCCCCCTTAACCTTC. The chain links TRBV3-1 to TRBJ1-2; TRBD1 aligns across 8 bases. Trimming cost V 10 bases and J 14 bases; bases outside gene matches: 18. This CDR3 comprises 13 residues. Germline V lookup: CDR1 LGHDT, CDR2 YNNKEL (reference sequence).